This is a list of T cell receptor beta chains from one sample in a study of blood T cell repertoires in COVID-19. TCRdb keeps only in-frame clones here, not all; method: immunoSEQ multiplex PCR. The top ten clones hold around 17% of a sample with about 200,000 clones, roughly 88% of them seen once. The sample consisted of peripheral blood. The receptors were sampled from a man aged 50-59 years with COVID-19, enrolled during active disease. CDR3s include the opening cysteine and the closing phenylalanine or tryptophan. The order of the fields is J gene, D gene, V gene, clone size, CDR3 protein, CDR3 DNA. A D gene is named only where the DNA matches it firmly. Size tells how often a clone was seen (once, few, many) or the class of an expanded clone, and some rows leave it out.

TRBJ2-7,TRBD1,TRBV5-1,NA,CASSSGQASYEQYF,TGCGCCAGCAGCTCCGGACAGGCCTCCTACGAGCAGTACTTC
TRBJ2-2,TRBD1,TRBV5-1,NA,CASSRRGQDYANTGELFF,TGCGCCAGCAGCCGCCGGGGACAGGACTACGCGAACACCGGGGAGCTGTTTTTT
TRBJ2-3,NA,TRBV2,NA,CASKAVGAGRRDTQYF,TGTGCCAGCAAGGCGGTCGGGGCGGGGCGTAGAGATACGCAGTATTTT
TRBJ2-2,TRBD1,TRBV3-1/TRBV3-2,NA,CASSRGTGNTGELFF,TGTGCCAGCAGCCGGGGGACAGGGAACACCGGGGAGCTGTTTTTT
TRBJ2-7,NA,TRBV9,NA,CASSDGGGTYEQYF,TGTGCCAGCAGCGACGGAGGCGGGACCTACGAGCAGTACTTC
TRBJ2-1,TRBD2,TRBV24-1,NA,CATSDLTSGGTEQFF,TGTGCCACCAGTGATTTGACTAGCGGGGGGACTGAGCAGTTCTTC
TRBJ1-2,NA,TRBV6-2/TRBV6-3,NA,CASSLWADPSASGYTF,TGTGCCAGCAGTCTTTGGGCAGATCCTTCTGCGAGTGGCTACACCTTC
TRBJ2-5,NA,TRBV14,NA,CASSRQIQETQYF,TGTGCCAGCAGCCGACAGATACAAGAGACCCAGTACTTC
TRBJ2-3,NA,TRBV27,few,CASSSGYSTDTQYF,TGTGCCAGCAGCTCAGGGTACAGCACAGATACGCAGTATTTT
TRBJ2-7,NA,TRBV5-6,NA,CASSLRGSLSSYEQYF,TGTGCCAGCAGCTTGCGTGGTAGTCTAAGCTCCTACGAGCAGTACTTC
TRBJ1-2,TRBD1,TRBV30,NA,CAWSGRDRGNYGYTF,TGTGCCTGGAGTGGCCGGGACAGGGGTAACTATGGCTACACCTTC
TRBJ1-2,NA,TRBV7-8,once,CASSLGPDGYTF,TGTGCCAGCAGCTTGGGGCCGGATGGCTACACCTTC
TRBJ2-1,TRBD2,TRBV7-2,NA,CASSLDSGGYNEQFF,TGTGCCAGCAGCTTAGATAGCGGGGGTTACAATGAGCAGTTCTTC
TRBJ2-3,TRBD2,TRBV7-2,NA,CASSLAGLAGLKGGTDTQYF,TGTGCCAGCAGCTTAGCGGGACTAGCGGGTTTAAAGGGGGGCACAGATACACAGTATTTT
TRBJ1-5,NA,TRBV6-6,NA,CASSYGLEQPQHF,TGTGCCAGCAGTTACGGTCTGGAGCAGCCCCAGCATTTT
TRBJ2-1,TRBD2,TRBV6-5,NA,CASSYSGNSYNEQFF,TGTGCCAGCAGTTACAGCGGGAACTCCTACAATGAGCAGTTCTTC
TRBJ2-7,NA,TRBV2,NA,CASTGPDRYSYEQYF,TGTGCCAGCACTGGACCGGACAGATACTCCTACGAGCAGTACTTC
TRBJ1-2,NA,TRBV20-1,NA,CSASGGRGAGGYTF,TGCAGTGCTAGTGGTGGCAGGGGCGCGGGTGGCTACACCTTC
TRBJ2-1,NA,TRBV5-1,NA,CASSLGFAVNEQFF,TGCGCCAGCAGCTTGGGTTTCGCGGTGAATGAGCAGTTCTTC
TRBJ2-2,TRBD2,TRBV7-3,NA,CASSRSERGTGELFF,TGTGCCAGCAGCCGGAGCGAGCGGGGCACCGGGGAGCTGTTTTTT
TRBJ1-2,NA,TRBV4-3,NA,CASSQLITETYGYTF,TGCGCCAGCAGCCAACTCATCACAGAGACCTATGGCTACACCTTC
TRBJ1-1,TRBD1,TRBV19,once,CASSISVGARGTEAFF,TGTGCCAGTAGTATATCGGTGGGGGCCAGGGGGACTGAAGCTTTCTTT
TRBJ2-5,TRBD2,TRBV29-1,NA,CSVAGTTRETQYF,TGCAGCGTTGCAGGGACTACTAGAGAGACCCAGTACTTC
TRBJ2-7,TRBD2,TRBV7-9,NA,CASSLVGGNEQYF,TGTGCCAGCAGCTTAGTGGGGGGGAACGAGCAGTACTTC
TRBJ1-5,NA,TRBV6-2/TRBV6-3,NA,CASSYGTPPQHF,TGTGCCAGCAGTTACGGTACACCGCCCCAGCATTTT
TRBJ1-2,NA,TRBV4-2,NA,CASSQDGSGVNYGYTF,TGTGCCAGCAGCCAAGATGGGTCAGGCGTAAACTATGGCTACACCTTC
TRBJ2-1,NA,TRBV25-1,NA,CASSTHVGRRGWNEQFF,TGTGCCAGCAGTACCCATGTGGGCAGAAGGGGGTGGAATGAGCAGTTCTTC
TRBJ2-5,TRBD2,TRBV29-1,NA,CSVDRTSGETQYF,TGCAGCGTTGACCGGACTAGCGGGGAGACCCAGTACTTC
TRBJ1-4,NA,TRBV20-1,NA,CSVAHEKLFF,TGCAGTGTTGCGCATGAAAAACTGTTTTTT
TRBJ2-2,NA,TRBV4-1,NA,CASSQERGATGELFF,TGCGCCAGCAGCCAAGAACGGGGAGCAACCGGGGAGCTGTTTTTT
TRBJ2-5,TRBD2,TRBV5-1,once,CASSSGTTKETQYF,TGCGCCAGCAGCTCCGGGACTACTAAGGAGACCCAGTACTTC
TRBJ1-5,NA,TRBV3-1/TRBV3-2,NA,CASSQDRGGASNQPQHF,TGTGCCAGCAGCCAAGATAGGGGAGGGGCTAGCAATCAGCCCCAGCATTTT
TRBJ2-5,NA,TRBV5-1,once,CASSLQGQYQETQYF,TGCGCCAGCAGCTTGCAGGGGCAGTACCAAGAGACCCAGTACTTC
TRBJ2-3,TRBD2,TRBV7-6,NA,CASSLTSGGAGDTQYF,TGTGCCAGCAGCTTAACTAGCGGGGGGGCTGGAGATACGCAGTATTTT
TRBJ2-7,NA,TRBV5-4,once,CASSLSSSEVLSYEQYF,TGTGCCAGCAGCTTGTCCTCTAGCGAGGTTCTTTCCTACGAGCAGTACTTC
TRBJ2-5,TRBD2,TRBV5-1,NA,CASSSGLAGAAETQYF,TGCGCCAGCAGCTCGGGACTAGCGGGAGCCGCAGAGACCCAGTACTTC
TRBJ2-1,TRBD2,TRBV5-5,NA,CASSLGASGGPPYNEQFF,TGTGCCAGCAGCTTGGGTGCTAGCGGGGGGCCCCCCTACAATGAGCAGTTCTTC
TRBJ1-1,NA,TRBV15,NA,CATSRGGTSNTEAFF,TGTGCCACCAGCAGAGGAGGGACTTCGAACACTGAAGCTTTCTTT
TRBJ2-5,TRBD2,TRBV19,NA,CASSKGLAGGGETQYF,TGTGCCAGTAGTAAGGGACTAGCGGGAGGAGGTGAGACCCAGTACTTC
TRBJ1-2,NA,TRBV18,NA,CASSPQGDYGYTF,TGTGCCAGCTCACCACAAGGAGACTATGGCTACACCTTC
TRBJ1-4,NA,TRBV12-3/TRBV12-4,NA,CASSRERNEKLFF,TGTGCCAGCAGTCGGGAACGTAATGAAAAACTGTTTTTT
TRBJ2-1,NA,TRBV5-1,NA,CASSRDNSPANEQFF,TGCGCCAGCTCCCGGGACAACAGCCCGGCTAATGAGCAGTTCTTC
TRBJ1-1,NA,TRBV5-5,NA,CASSLPGSSTEAFF,TGTGCCAGCAGCTTGCCAGGTTCGAGCACTGAAGCTTTCTTT
TRBJ2-6,NA,TRBV7-6,NA,CASSLDPLVFPSGANVLTF,TGTGCCAGCAGCTTAGACCCACTGGTTTTTCCTTCTGGGGCCAACGTCCTGACTTTC
TRBJ2-5,NA,TRBV9,NA,CASSVSQAQETQYF,TGTGCCAGCAGCGTATCCCAGGCCCAAGAGACCCAGTACTTC
TRBJ2-2,TRBD1,TRBV7-3,NA,CASSLRPPGTGDTGELFF,TGTGCCAGCAGCTTACGTCCGCCCGGGACAGGGGACACCGGGGAGCTGTTTTTT
TRBJ2-2,NA,TRBV6-5,NA,CASSRQAETGELFF,TGTGCCAGCAGCAGACAGGCGGAGACCGGGGAGCTGTTTTTT
TRBJ2-7,NA,TRBV4-2,NA,CASSQDSRQGFLEQYF,TGTGCCAGCAGCCAAGATAGTAGGCAGGGTTTCCTCGAGCAGTACTTC